The clone carrying this TCR beta chain has at least ten counts. This sample stems from a study of blood T cells in healthy people across ages. All donors came from Russia, were Caucasian and healthy, and spanned ages roughly 6 to 100. Each donor had approximately 10 milliliters of peripheral blood drawn. A second PCR, run for roughly 7 to 11 cycles, used a sample-barcoded 5' primer plus a J-beta primer mix. MiXCR was run by TCRdb on the 5' RACE reads, yielding one entry per CDR3 protein. The sample records over a million distinct CDR3 sequences, 40% to 50% being singletons. The CDR3 spans 14 residues. CDR1 is KGHSH and CDR2 is LQKENI in the germline V gene. V shed 8 bases, J shed 1 base, and the junction held 6 bases outside the gene matches.

The receptor was isolated from a woman aged 18 to 35 in good health. This rearrangement joins TRBV18 to TRBJ2-5, with 8 bases identical to TRBD1. The sequenced material came from blood. CDR3 residues: CASSPDRGQETQYF. CDR3 in DNA: TGTGCCAGCAGTCCTGACAGGGGCCAAGAGACCCAGTACTTC.